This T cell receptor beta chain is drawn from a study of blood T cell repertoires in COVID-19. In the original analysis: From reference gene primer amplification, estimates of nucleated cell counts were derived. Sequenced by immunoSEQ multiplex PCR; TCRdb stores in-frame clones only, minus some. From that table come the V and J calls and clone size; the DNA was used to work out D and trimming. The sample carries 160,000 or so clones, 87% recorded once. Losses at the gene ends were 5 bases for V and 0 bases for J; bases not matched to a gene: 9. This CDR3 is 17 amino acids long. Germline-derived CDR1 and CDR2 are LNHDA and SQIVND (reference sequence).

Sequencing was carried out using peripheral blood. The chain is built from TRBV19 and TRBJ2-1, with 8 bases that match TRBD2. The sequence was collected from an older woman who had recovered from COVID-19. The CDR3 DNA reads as TGTGCCAGTAGTGCCGGACTAGCAAGGAACTCCTACAATGAGCAGTTCTTC. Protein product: CASSAGLARNSYNEQFF. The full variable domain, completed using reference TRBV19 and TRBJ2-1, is DGGITQSPKYLFRKEGQNVTLSCEQNLNHDAMYWYRQDPGQGLRLIYYSQIVNDFQKGDIAEGYSVSREKKESFPLTVTSAQKNPTAFYLCASSAGLARNSYNEQFFGPGTRLTVL.